These T cell receptor beta chains were read from a single sample in a study of regulatory T cells in long-lasting Graves disease. TCRdb re-called the multiplex PCR reads with MiXCR, one entry per CDR3 protein. In the table there are about 310,000 distinct CDR3 sequences, around 23% of which are singletons. Specimen: peripheral blood mononuclear cells (PBMCs), collected when the disease was refractory, from a patient treated with antithyroid drugs. All receptors derive from a female donor with Graves disease. Each CDR3 is given with its conserved first and last residue.

v_gene	j_gene	CDR3aa
TRBV2	TRBJ2-1	CASSLDWTYNEQFF
TRBV28	TRBJ1-1	CASSKQGRNTEAFF
TRBV12-3/TRBV12-4	TRBJ1-1	CASSLVGEMNTEAFF
TRBV6-2/TRBV6-3	TRBJ2-7	CASSYPDYYEQYF
TRBV28	TRBJ1-1	CASSTIGGLRGNTEAFF
TRBV5-1	NA	CASSYASGSYNEQFF
TRBV9	TRBJ2-5	CASSEGGETQYF
TRBV7-9	TRBJ2-4	CASSVAGGQDSKNIQYF
TRBV7-3	TRBJ2-5	CASSLVSGLLETQYF
TRBV11-2	TRBJ2-5	CASSLENPQETQYF
TRBV2	TRBJ2-7	CASTEPGFDSYEQYF
TRBV12-3/TRBV12-4	TRBJ1-2	CASSSRQGANYGYTF
TRBV19	TRBJ1-2	CASSIGQGREGYTF